The rows below give T cell receptor beta chains drawn from one sample of a study of immunodeficiency. Clones were sequenced by immunoSEQ multiplex PCR, and TCRdb holds only the in-frame ones, with some missing. The sample has around 4,300 clones, around nine tenths seen once. The sample taken for sequencing was CD4+ T cells from blood. The receptors were sampled from a human donor in good health. Both conserved end residues are part of each CDR3. The order of the fields is V gene, clone size, D gene, J gene, CDR3 protein, CDR3 DNA. D genes are given only for firm matches. Clone size appears in some rows only: once, few, many, or a class for an expanded clone.

TRBV29-1	.	.	TRBJ1-1	CSVQVSMNTEAFF	TGCAGCGTTCAGGTCTCCATGAACACTGAAGCTTTCTTT
TRBV3-1/TRBV3-2	.	TRBD2	TRBJ2-7	CASSQDPSGSSYEQYF	TGTGCCAGCAGCCAAGATCCTAGCGGGAGCTCCTACGAGCAGTACTTC
TRBV4-1	.	.	TRBJ2-7	CASSQDFGWGGEQYF	TGCGCCAGCAGCCAAGATTTCGGGTGGGGTGGAGAGCAGTACTTC
TRBV2	.	TRBD2	TRBJ2-2	CASRETRGGTGELFF	TGTGCCAGCAGGGAAACACGGGGGGGAACCGGGGAGCTGTTTTTT
TRBV24-1	.	.	TRBJ2-2	CATTENTGELFF	TGTGCCACCACCGAAAACACCGGGGAGCTGTTTTTT
TRBV19	once	.	TRBJ1-6	CASRAGGSSYNSPLHF	TGTGCCAGCCGCGCCGGGGGGAGCTCCTATAATTCACCCCTCCACTTT
TRBV3-1/TRBV3-2	.	.	TRBJ1-6	CASSQGGSPLHF	TGTGCCAGCAGCCAAGGTGGATCACCCCTCCACTTT
TRBV2	.	TRBD1	TRBJ1-4	CASDPGQGAPGEKLFF	TGTGCCAGCGACCCGGGACAGGGGGCGCCGGGGGAAAAACTGTTTTTT
TRBV6-5	.	.	TRBJ2-5	CASSYLEGGRETQYF	TGTGCCAGCAGTTACCTTGAGGGGGGGCGAGAGACCCAGTACTTC
TRBV7-3	.	TRBD1	TRBJ1-2	CASSYGTAYGYTF	TGTGCCAGCAGCTATGGGACAGCTTATGGCTACACCTTC
TRBV28	.	TRBD2	TRBJ2-7	CASSSLRQRGLAGEKYEQYF	TGTGCCAGCAGCTCCCTCAGACAGAGAGGACTAGCGGGAGAGAAGTACGAGCAGTACTTC
TRBV3-1/TRBV3-2	.	.	TRBJ2-7	CASSLEGEPPYEQYF	TGTGCCAGCAGCCTTGAAGGAGAGCCTCCCTACGAGCAGTACTTC
TRBV7-2	.	.	TRBJ2-7	CASSLAREAEQYF	TGTGCCAGCAGCTTAGCGAGGGAAGCCGAGCAGTACTTC
TRBV28	.	TRBD2	TRBJ2-3	CASIPDRGGTTDTQYF	TGTGCCAGCATCCCTGATAGGGGAGGGACCACAGATACGCAGTATTTT
TRBV7-2	.	.	TRBJ1-6	CASSADWGIGSPLHF	TGTGCCAGCAGCGCGGACTGGGGCATTGGTTCACCCCTCCACTTT
TRBV27	.	.	TRBJ1-1	CASSLQGPLEAFF	TGTGCCAGCAGTTTACAAGGGCCACTTGAAGCTTTCTTT
TRBV19	.	.	TRBJ1-4	CASKFQATNEKLFF	TGTGCCAGTAAGTTCCAGGCTACAAATGAAAAACTGTTTTTT
TRBV7-2	.	.	TRBJ1-6	CASSLVAASSYNSPLHF	TGTGCCAGCAGCTTAGTGGCGGCAAGCTCCTATAATTCACCCCTCCACTTT
TRBV7-8	.	.	TRBJ1-1	CASSLSYTEAFF	TGTGCCAGCAGCCTTAGTTACACTGAAGCTTTCTTT
TRBV6-5	.	.	TRBJ1-6	CASSYEGNSPLHF	TGTGCCAGCAGTTACGAAGGGAATTCACCCCTCCACTTT
TRBV6-1	.	.	TRBJ2-7	CASSERGLEQYF	TGTGCCAGCAGTGAAAGGGGCCTCGAGCAGTACTTC
TRBV28	.	TRBD1	TRBJ2-5	CASRLQGRETQYF	TGTGCCAGCAGACTACAGGGGAGAGAGACCCAGTACTTC
TRBV5-4	.	.	TRBJ1-2	CASSLSQAYGYTF	TGTGCCAGCAGCTTGTCCCAAGCCTATGGCTACACCTTC
TRBV28	.	.	TRBJ2-2	CASNSQKGRGGELFF	TGTGCCAGCAACTCCCAGAAGGGGCGCGGCGGGGAGCTGTTTTTT
TRBV2	.	.	TRBJ1-5	CASTMTDSSNQPQHF	TGTGCCAGCACCATGACCGACAGCTCCAATCAGCCCCAGCATTTT
TRBV5-6	once	.	TRBJ2-7	CASSLVQLVDDEQYF	TGTGCCAGCTCCCTGGTCCAACTAGTCGACGACGAGCAGTACTTC
TRBV29-1	.	TRBD1	TRBJ1-4	CSEKQGEEISEKLFF	TGCAGCGAAAAACAGGGGGAAGAGATCAGTGAAAAACTGTTTTTT
TRBV2	.	.	TRBJ2-3	CASSRGTLTDTQYF	TGTGCCAGCAGCAGGGGAACGCTCACAGATACGCAGTATTTT
TRBV4-2	.	.	TRBJ2-3	CASSQDTNRVADTQYF	TGTGCCAGCAGCCAAGATACAAACAGGGTGGCAGATACGCAGTATTTT
TRBV12-3/TRBV12-4	.	.	TRBJ1-2	CASSLRLGGGYTF	TGTGCCAGCAGTTTAAGGCTTGGAGGGGGCTACACCTTC